This T cell receptor beta chain derives from a study of blood T cells in healthy people across ages. Study findings and constraints: Samples with more naive T cells showed higher observed beta diversity.

There are 14 residues in the CDR3. Germline V gives CDR1 SQVTM, CDR2 ANQGSEA. The V end lost 7 bases, the J end lost 6 bases, and 19 bases lay between the germline ends. Through a sample-barcoded 5' primer and a J-beta primer mix, a second PCR was run for roughly 7 to 12 cycles. Every sample gave at least 3 million paired-end reads containing CDR3. TCRdb redid the calling of the 5' RACE reads with MiXCR, one entry per CDR3 protein. Seen here are 980,000 or so distinct CDR3 sequences, approximately 49% observed once, and the top ten hold under 15%. For this clonotype: Its specificity is not known.

The receptor was isolated from a man aged 25-40 years in good health. The V call is TRBV29-1, the J call TRBJ2-1, with D perhaps matching TRBD1 or TRBD2 (5 bases each). Input material: blood. In DNA form, the CDR3 reads TGCAGCGCCAGGGACGGGATACAGGTCAATGAGCAGTTCTTC. This translates into CSARDGIQVNEQFF.